The TCR beta chain under discussion was sequenced for a study of T cells in Graves' hyperthyroidism and ophthalmopathy (dated by TCRdb to between 2019 and 2020). Some background on the complete study: Peripheral blood was collected at initial diagnosis, before any treatment. The roughly 100 discovery patients were randomly divided into training and test sets at a 7:3 ratio. A discovery cohort of about a hundred patients, 43 with Graves' ophthalmopathy and 57 with stable Graves' hyperthyroidism, was used to find distinguishing TCR V-J signatures. Thyroid tissue and blood T-cell repertoires from about 6 Graves' hyperthyroidism patients were also compared in the study. TCR Vbeta CDR3 sequencing of approximately 140 peripheral blood samples (under 45 ophthalmopathy, 75 hyperthyroidism and 17 progressor patients) is reported in the paper. After sampling, hyperthyroidism patients received methimazole starting at 30 mg daily, and ophthalmopathy patients received high-dose intravenous methylprednisolone. Whether ophthalmopathy could be predicted prospectively was tested in an independent validation cohort made up of 18 to 20 hyperthyroidism patients plus 17 patients who later progressed to ophthalmopathy. Points the paper makes about the study in general: In cross-validation, a model built on a 13 V-J signature told ophthalmopathy apart from stable hyperthyroidism with approximately 90% sensitivity and 81% to 82% specificity, and in testing the same model reached 80%/75%. In validation, progression to ophthalmopathy was predicted by the model with 55% to 71% sensitivity and about 72% specificity, a median of around 5.9 months before onset. Sample size was not statistically predetermined, and blinding of investigators to group allocation was not performed. Blood samples also contained most of the expanded thyroid clonotypes (frequency above 0.001), which suggests that blood repertoires may reflect thyroid immune responses.

In this sample, this clonotype turned up a few times. Its antigen is still unknown. No much larger clone exists at a distance of one base, and base qualities are not known. TCR beta CDR3 regions were amplified from RNA transcripts. The TCR CDR3 was subjected to a first round of RT-PCR using the HTBI primer set and the Qiagen OneStep RT-PCR kit. A second multiplex PCR round built the libraries, followed by size selection and purification. Libraries were sequenced paired-end with 100 bp reads on an Illumina HiSeq2000. On the study's bioinformatics: SOAPnuke was used to process the raw data, with reads discarded if the reads contained adapters or uncalled bases, had a mean Phred below 15, or lacked an exact constant-primer or identifier match. High-quality paired reads were merged using COPE v1.2.5, and each unique nucleotide sequence was defined as a clonotype. MiTCR v1.1 was used to align the clonotypes against IMGT TRBV, TRBD and TRBJ reference segments. Analysis was restricted to V-J combinations with a frequency above 0.0001, which covered 98% to 99.2% of repertoires. The TCS score was defined as the ratio of F50 (clonal expansion) to E x V (chaos), calculated using BLOSUM62-based TCRdist between CDR3 peptides within each V-J. Welch's t-statistics and random forest reduced approximately 520 V-J features to roughly 13, which were used in a naive Bayes classifier (R e1071). TCRdb redid the processing of the public reads, applying fastp at Q25 and MiXCR, and retained in-frame beta chains. Here each entry gathers all rows of one CDR3 protein and keeps the most common genes and DNA. The V and J calls and clone size are TCRdb's, not the authors'. The sample table shows 650,000 to 750,000 distinct CDR3 sequences, and about 14% are seen once. The top ten clonotypes cover more than 8.5% of the sample.

Including cysteine and phenylalanine, the CDR3 has 15 amino acids. Only the CDR3 portion is preserved as DNA: 45 bases, with reading frame beginning at the first base. V loses 5 bases, J loses 3 bases, and the germline ends lie 13 bases apart. CDR1 and CDR2, per the germline V gene (reference sequence), are MNHEY and SMNVEV. Stable Graves' hyperthyroidism was defined as the absence of progression to ophthalmopathy over 18 months of follow-up. The hyperthyroidism patients were between 18 and 65 years old and newly diagnosed, with a disease duration of less than 2 months. Patients with uncontrolled infections, other autoimmune diseases, pregnancy or lactation were excluded. Diagnoses relied on clinical symptoms, serum thyroxine and TRAb, thyroid ultrasound and orbital computed tomography. Ficoll-Paque density gradient centrifugation was used to isolate PBMCs from around 10 ml of fresh peripheral blood. Total RNA was extracted using Trizol reagent, and RNA quality was assessed on an Agilent 2100 Bioanalyzer.

This receptor was identified in a woman younger than 30 with Graves' hyperthyroidism. The rearrangement joined TRBV27 to TRBJ1-4; a tentative D match to TRBD1 spans 6 bases. The material sequenced was blood. The nucleotide sequence reads TGTGCCAGCAGTGAGCGACAGGTTGCTAATGAAAAACTGTTTTTT. Protein translation: CASSERQVANEKLFF. The full variable domain, completed from the reference TRBV27 and TRBJ1-4 proteins outside the CDR3, reads EAQVTQNPRYLITVTGKKLTVTCSQNMNHEYMSWYRQDPGLGLRQIYYSMNVEVTDKGDVPEGYKVSRKEKRNFPLILESPSPNQTSLYFCASSERQVANEKLFFGSGTQLSVL.